This TCR beta chain comes out of a study of cytomegalovirus exposure and HLA in healthy donors. Study-wide points: In a later analysis, DRB1 alleles had the most associated TCRs; HLA-C alleles the fewest. A likely sequencing artifact accounted for one observed cluster of highly shared sequence variants. Reported results showed that the classifier diagnosed cytomegalovirus status with high specificity and sensitivity.

A multiplex PCR was run with 60 Vbeta primers and 13 Jbeta primers. Here immunoSEQ multiplex PCR was the method, and the copy in TCRdb shows in-frame clones only, minus some. Recorded here are over 55,000 clones; the top ten clones represent more than 15%. In regard to this clone: Its antigen is currently unknown.

Nominally healthy donors were sampled, though unrecorded immune exposures were likely. V dropped 3 bases and J dropped 2 bases, with 11 bases sitting between them. The germline CDR1 and CDR2 sequences are MNHEY and SMNVEV (reference sequence). The CDR3 totals 14 residues. Sequencing was performed on PBMCs. The rearrangement uses TRBV27 and TRBJ2-7; D perhaps matches TRBD2 (6 bases). The sequence was obtained from a boy between 10 and 17 years old in good health and CMV-seronegative. In DNA form, the CDR3 reads TGTGCCAGCAGTTTTGGAGGGACGACCTACGAGCAGTACTTC. It yields the protein CASSFGGTTYEQYF.